The text below deals with one T cell receptor beta chain. Antigen specificity is unknown. This record belongs to a study of T cell responses to AZD1222 COVID-19 vaccine. General observations from the study: The breadth and depth of Spike-specific TCRs increased once two AZD1222 doses had been given. White British ancestry dominated among donors, who included more females, and clonal diversity was possibly underestimated. CD4 TCRs associated with vaccination spanned spike, dominating at 160-218 and 743-854.

TCRdb's table, derived via immunoSEQ multiplex PCR, lists solely in-frame clones and lacks some. The sample records around 88,000 clones, 70% to 90% being singletons. Germline loops: CDR1 LNHDA, CDR2 SQIVND (reference sequence). V lost 5 bases, J lost 10 bases, and 17 bases lay in between. The CDR3 has 14 residues. The receptor comes from an adult in good health. The rearrangement joins TRBV19 to TRBJ1-4; D remains unclear. The specimen was peripheral blood, collected on day 0 of AZD1222 vaccination. The CDR3 DNA sequence: TGTGCCAGTAGTCCCCGTAGAACGAACGGAAAACTGTTTTTT. This sequence encodes CASSPRRTNGKLFF.